The 11 T cell receptor beta chains given below trace back to one sample, sequenced in a study of CD8 T cells in ankylosing spondylitis. In TCRdb, the 5' RACE reads were re-called with MiXCR into one record per CDR3 protein. The sample yields about 250,000 distinct CDR3 sequences, 15% to 20% seen once. Sample: blood, either unsorted or a sorted T cell fraction (not recorded which). The receptors here all came from a male donor with ankylosing spondylitis or in good health (not recorded which).

The chain uses TRBV9 and TRBJ1-4, with 7 bases aligning to TRBD1. The J segment lost 2 bases and the V segment lost 4 bases, leaving 11 bases of the junction unmatched. The CDR3 runs to 17 residues. The germline V gene encodes CDR1 SGDLS and CDR2 YYNGEE. CDR3 DNA: TGTGCCAGCAGCCCACGGGACAGTGGGGGGACTAATGAAAAACTGTTTTTT. Translation gives CASSPRDSGGTNEKLFF.

This clonotype was detected many times. The CDR3 here is CASSFDVDTEAFF. The CDR3, as DNA: TGTGCCAGCAGCTTTGATGTGGACACTGAAGCTTTCTTT. The chain joins TRBV7-9 to TRBJ1-1, with D unclear. V was pared by 3 bases and J by 3 bases, with 8 bases between. Germline V lookup: CDR1 SEHNR, CDR2 FQNEAQ (reference sequence). This CDR3 has 13 amino acids.

The chain is built from TRBV14 and TRBJ2-2; D perhaps matches TRBD2 (5 bases). CDR1 SGHDN and CDR2 FVKESK come from the germline V gene. The CDR3 is 16 amino acids. The V end lost 4 bases, the J end lost 6 bases, and 18 bases lay between the germline ends. In DNA form, the CDR3 reads TGTGCCAGCAGCCCCCCGGCTAGCTGGGGTCCCGGGGAGCTGTTTTTT. Translation: CASSPPASWGPGELFF.

This chain uses TRBV7-9 with TRBJ2-5; 8 positions match TRBD1. The germline V gene has CDR1 SEHNR and CDR2 FQNEAQ (reference sequence). This CDR3 region has 14 residues. The ends lost 4 bases at V and 5 bases at J; junction bases unmatched: 6. The CDR3, as DNA: TGTGCCAGCAGCTACAGGGGGTCGGCGGAGACCCAGTACTTC. This gives the protein CASSYRGSAETQYF.

This chain joins TRBV10-2 and TRBJ2-7, with TRBD1 identical over 9 bases. The CDR3 totals 14 residues. Germline V gives CDR1 WSHSY, CDR2 SAAADI. V was pared by 8 bases and J by 6 bases, with 11 bases of the junction left unmatched. The CDR3 DNA reads as TGCGCCAGCCAAAGCCTAGACAGGGGGGGCGAGCAGTACTTC. As protein: CASQSLDRGGEQYF.

This clonotype was seen ten or more times. The chain employs TRBV20-1 and TRBJ2-7, with D uncertain. This CDR3 has 13 residues. V dropped 0 bases and J dropped 2 bases, with 8 bases sitting between them. Germline CDR1 DFQATT, CDR2 SNEGSKA (reference sequence). The CDR3 spells CSARDDLPYEQYF. The DNA for the CDR3 is TGCAGTGCTAGAGACGACCTTCCCTACGAGCAGTACTTC.

The genes are TRBV21-1 and TRBJ2-7; the table's TRBD1 call for D was not verified on the DNA. TRBV21-1 corresponds to a pseudogene. The CDR3 is 16 amino acids. CDR3 sequence: CASRAWWDRGKYEQYF. CDR3 coding DNA: TGTGCCAGCAGGGCCTGGTGGGACAGGGGCAAATACGAGCAGTACTTC.

The chain joins TRBV20-1 to TRBJ2-2; 9 nucleotides align to TRBD1. The CDR3 has 12 residues. J gave up 3 bases and V 7 bases, and 0 bases lay outside the gene matches. Germline V gene lookup returns CDR1 DFQATT and CDR2 SNEGSKA (reference sequence). The CDR3 DNA reads TGCAGTGGGACAGGGGACACCGGGGAGCTGTTTTTT. It encodes CSGTGDTGELFF.

This clonotype appeared a few times. The chain employs TRBV4-1 and TRBJ2-7; no definite D call. V was cut by 0 bases and J by 6 bases, with 9 bases left in between. The CDR3 runs to 13 residues. CDR1 MGHRA and CDR2 YSYEKL come from the germline V gene. Here the CDR3 DNA reads TGCGCCAGCAGCCAAGATCCACACCCCGAGCAGTACTTC. It specifies CASSQDPHPEQYF.

This clonotype was seen a handful of times. The chain joins TRBV29-1 to TRBJ2-7; TRBD2 is a possible D gene (5 bases). Trimming left V 3 bases short and J 2 bases short, with 17 bases between. Germline CDR1 is SQVTM and CDR2 is ANQGSEA. CDR3 length: 15 amino acids. The CDR3 spells CSVDGGHFSPYEQYF. CDR3 DNA: TGCAGCGTTGATGGCGGGCACTTCTCGCCCTACGAGCAGTACTTC.

The V call is TRBV7-4, the J call TRBJ2-1; D is undetermined. Trimming shortened V by 8 bases and J by 0 bases, and 20 bases separated the two germline ends. CDR1 and CDR2 from the germline V gene are SGHVT and SQSDAQ. This CDR3 is built from 17 residues. In DNA, the CDR3 is TGTGCCAGCTGCCAAGACGGCTCATCGAGCTCCTACAATGAGCAGTTCTTC. Protein: CASCQDGSSSSYNEQFF.